This T cell receptor beta chain was sequenced in a study of cytomegalovirus exposure and HLA in healthy donors (dated by TCRdb to 2016 to 2017). For the study in its entirety: An earlier analysis of 587 of the donors reported about 300 Gb of sequence data and 117 million unique TCR beta sequences obtained from approximately 180 million T cells. About 320 gigabases of sequencing data and tens of millions of unique TCR sequences were included in an early release covering about 600 HLA-typed donors. Of the 350 to 450 genotyped donors, roughly 80% were placed in the genetic ancestry cluster associated with self-reported Caucasian donors. The study aimed to test whether signatures of past pathogen exposure could be identified by cataloging public T cell receptors. The study used immunosequencing to profile the T cell repertoires of hundreds of subjects and linked those repertoires to cytomegalovirus serostatus. In addition to the first cohort of 500 to 850 subjects, a separate validation cohort of over 90 different subjects was used. To predict cytomegalovirus infection status, the study brought together high-throughput TCR immunosequencing, statistical association of individual TCRs with disease status, and machine learning. In a later analysis, previously published TCR beta repertoires from roughly 710 donors were re-analyzed and high-resolution HLA genotyping was added so that TCR occurrence patterns could be studied. Rather than drawing on any new phenotypic data, the later analysis identified candidate immune exposures from TCR beta sequences and the way those sequences occurred across donors. In an earlier analysis of more than 550 of the donors, high-throughput TCR beta sequencing was used to judge whether each TCR beta V gene segment behaved as functional or pseudogenic. Donor age, sex, ethnicity and CMV serostatus were compiled alongside the repertoire data. A later genetic analysis took genome-wide SNP genotypes for about 55% of the 666 donors and used that subset as a discovery cohort. All discovery cohort repertoires had been generated using a single sequencing platform. HLA typing included class I and class II loci at four-digit resolution. The number of typed donors differed by locus: about 629-630 for A, B, C, DRB1 and DQB1; approximately 520 for DQA1; 606 for DPA1; and approximately 450 for DPB1. A handful of DR-DQ haplotypes were handled as single units for association and clustering because linkage in the cohort was strong. On average, roughly 250,000 unique TCR beta nucleotide sequences were sequenced per donor among some 420 genotyped donors of the cohort, with roughly 18% of those sequences being non-productive. Results the study describes overall, beyond this receptor: Presence/absence analyses assumed roughly uniform sequencing depth across donors, an assumption that may not hold. In a later analysis, most CMV-associated TCR beta chains were found to appear HLA-restricted, with HLA associations seemingly driven largely by CMV exposure. A cluster of highly shared sequence variants was judged likely to represent a technical artifact of the sequencing pipeline. For the cohort, immune exposure information was limited to CMV serostatus. In a later analysis, TCR association rates were found to vary across HLA loci, with the most associated TCRs seen for DRB1 alleles and the fewest for HLA-C alleles. Most TCR sequences were observed very rarely across donors, whereas some public TCRs were present in many individuals. The study gave a list of 150 to 200 TCR beta chains associated with cytomegalovirus. Compared with the roughly 600-donor mean, donors in an Asian-associated ancestry cluster had fewer N-insertions in productive TCRs, according to a later genetic analysis. Specific HLA alleles were associated with 15,000 to 20,000 TCR beta sequences at a false discovery rate of 0.05 in a later analysis. Because counts were too low, roughly 17 rarely observed V segments, including chromosome 9 orphons, were left out of the earlier analysis of over 550 of the donors. Cytomegalovirus status was reported to be diagnosed by the classifier with high specificity and sensitivity in both the original and validation cohorts. An association between a missense DCLRE1C variant and V-gene and J-gene trimming of TCR beta chains was found in a later genetic analysis and replicated in an independent cohort. According to the authors, the approach could potentially be generalized to other disease states and immunological phenotypes. In a later analysis, several top co-occurrence clusters were reported to appear linked to parvovirus B19, influenza, CMV and Epstein-Barr virus. In vitro tests confirmed that a few of the cytomegalovirus-associated TCR beta chains recognize cytomegalovirus antigens. In a later analysis, HLA-associated TCR beta chains showed more clonal expansion and lower generation probabilities than non-associated chains that were equally common. Correlated functional status among segregating V segments might be attributable to linkage disequilibrium, but an unknown experimental factor could not be ruled out. HLA typing was unavailable for some donors at each locus, so association tests used only the typed subset. When HLA alleles, especially DR and DQ, strongly co-occurred, TCR associations were difficult to assign to individual alleles. A further reported finding was that TCR beta sequences accurately predicted the HLA-A and HLA-B alleles for most subjects in the first cohort. This cohort had only TCR beta chains sequenced, and the lack of alpha or paired-chain data limited which features could be detected. Broadly in line with IMGT annotations, most TCR beta V segments showed up in productive rearrangements about 87% or about 30% of the time in an earlier analysis of approximately 600 of the donors.

In total, 600 or so healthy bone marrow donors made up the cohort. Cohort members were all nominally healthy when sampled, although unrecorded immune exposures were likely present. The donor was CMV seronegative and belonged to the group of around 350 seronegative cohort members. A peripheral blood sample was provided by each donor, and peripheral blood mononuclear cells were used for TCR beta sequencing. The Qiagen DNeasy Blood Extraction Kit was used to extract genomic DNA from the blood cell samples. Comment on this clone: Its antigen is currently not known. No qualities accompany the bases; no much larger clone lies one base away. Other DNA sequences in this sample translate to the same CDR3.

The receptor library was made with the immunoSEQ multiplex PCR assay. For the multiplex PCR, a mixture combining 60 forward primers for TCR Vbeta segments and 13 reverse primers for TCR Jbeta segments was used. The CDR3 region of rearranged TCR beta genes was amplified from genomic DNA with a multiplex PCR assay. The amplified TCR beta libraries were sequenced on the Illumina HiSeq System as 87-base-pair reads. The study's own analysis went as follows. In a later analysis, approximately 74 million unique TCR beta chains were counted across the roughly 610 repertoires, and around 10 million of these chains were shared by at least two donors. A nearest-neighbor algorithm error-corrected the raw reads and collapsed the reads into unique sequences, merging closely related sequences to remove PCR and sequencing errors. V, D and J gene segments were assigned by aligning CDR3 sequences to IMGT reference sequences. Each retained sequence needed at least a six-nucleotide match to both a V gene segment and a J gene segment. Rearrangements were classified as productive when the CDR3 lacked stop codons and remained in frame with V and J, and all other rearrangements were classified as non-productive. Following IMGT convention, CDR3 was defined as the stretch from the second conserved V-encoded cysteine to the conserved J-encoded phenylalanine. The earlier analysis of about 530 of the donors excluded any sequence lacking an unambiguous match to a single V gene segment. An earlier analysis of a few hundred of the donors classified V segments as functional when productive rearrangements were above 56.7% and as segregating when the standard deviation between donors was above 5%. A statistical classification framework was built to diagnose cytomegalovirus status from the catalog of TCR beta chain sequences. V and J gene assignment, in a later analysis, came from comparing TCR nucleotide sequences with IMGT/GENE-DB human TR gene sequences. The TCRdist pipeline was used in a later analysis to assign CDR3 sequences and most-parsimonious VDJ recombination scenarios. In a later analysis, each TCR beta chain was defined by its CDR3 amino acid sequence together with its V-gene family, and reads without a unique V-gene family were excluded. In a later analysis, 550 to 650 highly shared, low-generation-probability nucleotide sequences were removed to address suspected cross-contamination and a sequencing artifact. For each public chain, a later analysis derived a clonal expansion index from normalized ranks of inferred template counts within each repertoire. A later analysis computed generation probabilities with a VDJ recombination model fitted to out-of-frame rearrangements, and checked the results against IGoR. Hypergeometric tests were used in a later analysis to score TCR-TCR, TCR-HLA and TCR-CMV co-occurrence, with a repertoire-size bias correction applied to the TCR pairs. False discovery rates were estimated in a later analysis by permuting HLA or CMV assignments 20 times. In a later analysis, co-occurring TCRs were grouped using DBSCAN, with TCRdist sequence similarity added in when clustering inside HLA-allele-positive subsets. For co-occurrence clustering, repertoires with fewer than 30,000 or more than 120,000 public chains were excluded, along with roughly 5 repertoires with anomalous nucleotide sharing. In TCRdb, the immuneACCESS table is reduced to in-frame sequences with V and J assigned. These tables do not hold every clone; where another copy was compared, an unresolved V gene accounts for under half, and the others remain unexplained. V and J calls and clone size follow that table, whereas D and trimming were derived from the DNA. A total of 90,000 to 95,000 clones appear in this sample, 80% of them only once. Approximately 2% of the sample comes from the top ten.

This clonotype was sampled from a man between 18 and 29 years old in good health and CMV-seronegative. Sequencing input: PBMCs.

The bases read TGTGCCTGGAGAGGGCAGGGGAATCAGCCCCAGCATTTT. It codes for CAWRGQGNQPQHF. The chain employs TRBV30 and TRBJ1-5; matching of 6 bases hints at TRBD1 as the D gene. Between the V and J ends, shortened by 3 bases and 4 bases respectively, the junction contains 10 bases. The germline V gene (reference sequence) yields GTSNPN for CDR1 and SVGIG for CDR2. Including cysteine and phenylalanine, the CDR3 has 13 amino acids. The entry retains the CDR3 DNA only, 39 bases that are in frame from base 1.